The 18 T cell receptor beta chains given below trace back to one sample, sequenced in a study of CD8+ T cells in alopecia areata (dated by TCRdb to between 2018 and 2020). The method behind the library was the immunoSEQ multiplex PCR assay. To provide template for TCR sequencing, every sample had RNA extracted and reverse transcribed into cDNA. TCRdb took over this immuneACCESS table, retaining in-frame rearrangements with V and J assigned. Such tables are incomplete; in checked studies, under half of the missing clones stem from an unresolved V gene, and the remainder is unexplained. Present in this sample are around 150,000 clones, about two thirds of which were seen just once. The top ten clones comprise 0.9% to 1% of the sample. The time point tag for this specimen amounts to: around 4 weeks on oral tofacitinib. This specimen's treatment or condition label, per the study, means: oral pan-JAK inhibitor, 5-10 mg twice daily.

This sample comprised CD4+ T cells sorted from blood, obtained at week 4, from a patient treated with tofacitinib. The receptors shown here come from a human donor with alopecia areata.

The rearrangement joins TRBV25-1 to TRBJ1-1, with 8 positions matching TRBD1. Germline V gene sequence: CDR1 MGHDK, CDR2 SYGVNS. This CDR3 has 13 residues. V was pared by 7 bases and J by 4 bases, with 5 bases of the junction left unmatched. The CDR3 DNA reads as TGTGCCAGCAAGTTACAGGGGGGCACTGAAGCTTTCTTT. This encodes CASKLQGGTEAFF.

CDR3 sequence: CASSDGRTSYNEQFF. For the CDR3, the DNA is TGTGCCAGCAGTGATGGTAGGACCTCCTACAATGAGCAGTTCTTC. The chain employs TRBV2 and TRBJ2-1; no reliable D call. From germline, CDR1 is SNHLY and CDR2 FYNNEI. V lost 3 bases, J lost 0 bases, and 9 bases lay in between. The CDR3 loop spans 15 amino acids. The full variable domain, in which reference TRBV2 and TRBJ2-1 provide the parts outside the CDR3, is EPEVTQTPSHQVTQMGQEVILRCVPISNHLYFYWYRQILGQKVEFLVSFYNNEISEKSEIFDDQFSVERPDGSNFTLKIRSTKLEDSAMYFCASSDGRTSYNEQFFGPGTRLTVL.

This clone was detected only once. The CDR3 region is CSVVILENTEAFF. The CDR3 DNA reads as TGCAGCGTTGTCATCCTGGAAAACACTGAAGCTTTCTTT. The chain couples TRBV29-1 to TRBJ1-1; no clear D gene. V lost 4 bases, J lost 2 bases, and 11 bases lay in between. The CDR3 runs 13 residues. CDR1 is SQVTM, CDR2 ANQGSEA, per germline.

This clone was observed a handful of times. V usage is TRBV9 and J usage is TRBJ2-7; TRBD2 aligns across 8 bases. V gave up 0 bases and J gave up 4 bases; unmatched junction bases: 3. This CDR3 is built from 14 residues. The germline V gene has CDR1 SGDLS and CDR2 YYNGEE. This CDR3 reads CASSVEPSGYEQYF. The CDR3 DNA reads TGTGCCAGCAGCGTAGAGCCTAGCGGGTACGAGCAGTACTTC.

This rearrangement joins TRBV5-1 to TRBJ1-2; tentatively, D is TRBD1 (5 bases). The CDR3 sequence is 14 residues long. Trimming removed 5 bases at V and 6 bases at J, with 17 bases between. Germline V lookup: CDR1 SGHRS, CDR2 YFSETQ. In nucleotides, the CDR3 is TGCGCCAGCAGGACCGCTTGGGGACTTGATGGCTACACCTTC. It translates to CASRTAWGLDGYTF. Full variable domain (outside the CDR3, taken from reference TRBV5-1 and TRBJ1-2): KAGVTQTPRYLIKTRGQQVTLSCSPISGHRSVSWYQQTPGQGLQFLFEYFSETQRNKGNFPGRFSGRQFSNSRSEMNVSTLELGDSALYLCASRTAWGLDGYTFGSGTRLTVV.

This clone appeared a single time. This chain uses TRBV30 with TRBJ2-5, with 11 bases lining up with TRBD2. V was clipped by 3 bases and J by 5 bases; unmatched bases: 8. CDR3 length equals 15 residues. CDR1 is GTSNPN, CDR2 SVGIG, per germline (reference sequence). The CDR3 region has the DNA TGTGCCTGGAGCCATAGCGGGGGGGCATGGGAGACCCAGTACTTC. It translates to CAWSHSGGAWETQYF.

This clone turned up a few times. The chain recombines TRBV7-9 with TRBJ2-1; the match to TRBD2 covers 11 bases. Germline V gene data show CDR1 as SEHNR and CDR2 as FQNEAQ (reference sequence). Unmatched junction bases numbered 7, after V lost 7 bases and J lost 8 bases. This CDR3 region has 14 residues. For the CDR3, the DNA is TGTGCCAGCAAACAACTAGCGGGGGTCGATGAGCAGTTCTTC. Its protein product is CASKQLAGVDEQFF. The variable domain in full, with the rest retrieved from reference TRBV7-9 and TRBJ2-1, is DTGVSQNPRHKITKRGQNVTFRCDPISEHNRLYWYRQTLGQGPEFLTYFQNEAQLEKSRLLSDRFSAERPKGSFSTLEIQRTEQGDSAMYLCASKQLAGVDEQFFGPGTRLTVL.

Of note for this clone: The same CDR3 is also encoded by other DNA sequences in this sample. The chain joins TRBV5-1 to TRBJ2-3; D is uncertain. Per the germline V gene, CDR1 is SGHRS and CDR2 is YFSETQ. This CDR3 has 13 residues. Trimming shortened V by 0 bases and J by 3 bases, and 5 bases separated the two germline ends. DNA of the CDR3: TGCGCCAGCAGCTTGGAAGGGACAGATACGCAGTATTTT. Its protein product is CASSLEGTDTQYF.

The rearrangement uses TRBV6-5 and TRBJ1-6; D not resolved. Germline V gene sequence: CDR1 MNHEY, CDR2 SVGAGI. The CDR3 spans 13 residues. Trimming removed 0 bases from V and 9 bases from J, with 6 bases in between. The CDR3 DNA sequence: TGTGCCAGCAGTTACTCGCGGGTTTCACCCCTCCACTTT. Translated: CASSYSRVSPLHF.

The V call is TRBV7-9, the J call TRBJ2-3; TRBD2 matches 14 bases. This CDR3 comprises 16 residues. V shed 5 bases and J 5 bases; nucleotides not matched to a gene: 6. Germline-derived CDR1 and CDR2 are SEHNR and FQNEAQ (reference sequence). The CDR3 region is CASSARTSGGIDTQYF. The CDR3 nucleotides read TGTGCCAGCAGCGCGCGGACTAGCGGGGGGATAGATACGCAGTATTTT.

The V call is TRBV6-5, the J call TRBJ2-7, with 10 bases identical to TRBD1. Trimming took 2 bases from V and 6 from J; bases not matched to a gene: 4. The V gene's germline CDR1 is MNHEY and CDR2 SVGAGI. CDR3 size: 14 residues. CDR3 DNA sequence: TGTGCCAGCAGTTACCGGGACAGGGGCCCCGAGCAGTACTTC. This sequence encodes CASSYRDRGPEQYF.

The V call is TRBV7-9, the J call TRBJ2-1; D is unresolved. The CDR3 loop spans 16 amino acids. The germline gives CDR1 SEHNR, CDR2 FQNEAQ (reference sequence). V gave up 2 bases and J gave up 6 bases, with 17 bases separating them. CDR3 in DNA: TGTGCCAGCAGCTTATGGGTTAAAGCTAGATCCAATGAGCAGTTCTTC. It codes for CASSLWVKARSNEQFF.

The chain combines TRBV30 with TRBJ1-2; tentative D call: TRBD1 (6 bases). The CDR3 has 11 residues. V was trimmed by 6 bases and J by 5 bases, leaving 10 bases between them. Germline V gene data show CDR1 as GTSNPN and CDR2 as SVGIG (reference sequence). The CDR3 region has the DNA TGTGCCTGCAAAAGGGGGTATGGCTACACCTTC. Translating it yields CACKRGYGYTF.

This clone was counted a few times. V usage is TRBV29-1 and J usage is TRBJ2-1; TRBD1 agrees at 7 bases. This CDR3 comprises 10 residues. V lost 5 bases and J lost 9; bases outside the gene matches: 1. Germline V lookup: CDR1 SQVTM, CDR2 ANQGSEA. The CDR3 sequence: CSVRDSEQFF. Written as DNA, the CDR3 is TGCAGCGTTAGGGACAGTGAGCAGTTCTTC.

The V gene is TRBV7-2, the J gene TRBJ2-3, with TRBD2 matching 9 bases. V dropped 4 bases and J dropped 4; count of bases not matched to a gene: 6. The germline CDR1 and CDR2 sequences are SGHTA and FQGNSA. The CDR3 runs to 15 residues. The CDR3 loop reads CASSSGGGGADTQYF. The CDR3 nucleotides read TGTGCCAGCAGCTCGGGAGGCGGGGGGGCAGATACGCAGTATTTT. Complete variable domain (other parts from reference TRBV7-2 and TRBJ2-3): GAGVSQSPSNKVTEKGKDVELRCDPISGHTALYWYRQSLGQGLEFLIYFQGNSAPDKSGLPSDRFSAERTGGSVSTLTIQRTQQEDSAVYLCASSSGGGGADTQYFGPGTRLTVL.

Concerning this clone itself: Different DNA sequences within this sample yield the same CDR3. The chain recombines TRBV25-1 with TRBJ2-7; D gene unclear. CDR3 length: 11 amino acids. Trimming pared 4 bases from V and 2 bases from J, leaving 3 bases between. Germline loops: CDR1 MGHDK, CDR2 SYGVNS. DNA of the CDR3: TGTGCCAGCAGTGGGGCCTACGAGCAGTACTTC. Translation: CASSGAYEQYF.

V usage is TRBV15 and J usage is TRBJ2-5; tentative D call: TRBD2 (5 bases). V was shortened by 3 bases and J by 9 bases, with 26 bases between the two germline ends. CDR3 length: 17 residues. Germline V lookup: CDR1 LNHNV, CDR2 YYDKDF (reference sequence). This CDR3 reads CATSRVTTSRWKEAQYF. In DNA form, the CDR3 reads TGTGCCACCAGCAGGGTTACGACCAGCCGGTGGAAGGAGGCCCAGTACTTC. Complete variable domain (other parts from reference TRBV15 and TRBJ2-5): DAMVIQNPRYQVTQFGKPVTLSCSQTLNHNVMYWYQQKSSQAPKLLFHYYDKDFNNEADTPDNFQSRRPNTSFCFLDIRSPGLGDTAMYLCATSRVTTSRWKEAQYFGPGTRLLVL.

This clone has only one observation. The rearrangement links TRBV5-1 to TRBJ2-7; D is ambiguous. CDR3 size: 14 residues. Germline loops: CDR1 SGHRS, CDR2 YFSETQ. Trimming cost V 7 bases and J 3 bases, with 17 bases left between them. The CDR3 sequence: CASRAPGFLYEQYF. The CDR3 coding sequence is TGCGCCAGCCGCGCCCCGGGCTTCCTCTACGAGCAGTACTTC.